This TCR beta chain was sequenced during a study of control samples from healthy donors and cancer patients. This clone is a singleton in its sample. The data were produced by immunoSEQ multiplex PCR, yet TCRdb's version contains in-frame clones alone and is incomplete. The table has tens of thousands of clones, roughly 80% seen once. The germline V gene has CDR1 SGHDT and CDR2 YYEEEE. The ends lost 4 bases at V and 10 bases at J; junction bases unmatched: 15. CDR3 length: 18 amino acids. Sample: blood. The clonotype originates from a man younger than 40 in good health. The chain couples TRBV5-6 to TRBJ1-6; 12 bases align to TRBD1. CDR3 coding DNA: TGTGCCAGCAGCGCGGGGACAGGGGGCCGATCACTGGCATCACCCCTCCACTTT. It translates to CASSAGTGGRSLASPLHF.